This passage covers 24 T cell receptor beta chains from one sample sequenced in a study of blood T cell repertoires in COVID-19. The data were produced by immunoSEQ multiplex PCR, yet TCRdb's version contains in-frame clones alone and is incomplete. The table lists about 210,000 clones, 81% of them singletons. Sample: PBMCs or T cells enriched from blood (not recorded which). All receptors derive from a woman aged 45-60 years with acute COVID-19.

CDR3 sequence: CASSVGLLSYEQYF. In DNA, the CDR3 is TGTGCCAGCAGTGTGGGCCTTCTTTCCTACGAGCAGTACTTC. This sequence joins TRBV2 and TRBJ2-7; D is undetermined. This CDR3 region has 14 residues. The V gene lost 4 bases and the J gene lost 1 base, with 11 bases spanning the gap. The germline CDR1 and CDR2 sequences are SNHLY and FYNNEI.

The chain employs TRBV15 and TRBJ2-3; unclear D gene. The ends were cut back, 6 bases at V and 11 bases at J, with 18 bases in the middle. CDR1 and CDR2 from the germline V gene are LNHNV and YYDKDF (reference sequence). CDR3 length equals 13 residues. This chain's CDR3 is CATRPSETLKQYF. The CDR3, as DNA: TGTGCCACCAGACCCTCTGAGACACTTAAGCAGTATTTT.

This clone showed up just a few times. V gene TRBV5-5 combines with J gene TRBJ1-2; TRBD1 agrees at 8 bases. The trim removed 5 bases at V and 6 bases at J, leaving 6 bases unmatched. Germline V gives CDR1 SGHKS, CDR2 YYEKEE (reference sequence). This CDR3 has 13 residues. The CDR3 loop reads CASSFRGRNGYTF. The CDR3 DNA sequence: TGTGCCAGCAGTTTCAGGGGGCGGAATGGCTACACCTTC.

This chain joins TRBV2 and TRBJ1-4; 8 bases match TRBD1. The CDR3 totals 15 residues. The J segment lost 3 bases and the V segment lost 7 bases, leaving 7 bases of the junction unmatched. Germline-derived CDR1 and CDR2 are SNHLY and FYNNEI. The CDR3 coding sequence is TGTGCCAGCAATCGCGACAGGGGACCTAATGAAAAACTGTTTTTT. Protein product: CASNRDRGPNEKLFF.

Here the CDR3 DNA reads TGTGCCAGCACCATGGACAGCCCGTATGGCTACACCTTC. Amino acid sequence: CASTMDSPYGYTF. V gene TRBV28 combines with J gene TRBJ1-2, with TRBD1 as a possible D gene (6 bases). The length of the CDR3 is 13 residues. Germline CDR1 and CDR2: MDHEN and SYDVKM. The V end lost 7 bases, the J end lost 5 bases, and 14 bases lay between the germline ends.

The chain is built from TRBV7-9 and TRBJ1-2; TRBD1 might be the D (5 bases). This CDR3 has 15 amino acids. CDR1 SEHNR and CDR2 FQNEAQ come from the germline V gene (reference sequence). The germline V and J ends were trimmed by 4 bases and 5 bases, with 17 bases remaining between them. The DNA for the CDR3 is TGTGCCAGCAGCTCAGACAGAGAGAAAACGTATGGCTACACCTTC. Protein product: CASSSDREKTYGYTF.

The chain employs TRBV19 and TRBJ2-1; possibly TRBD2 for D (6 bases). The CDR3 runs to 14 residues. Looked up from germline, CDR1 is LNHDA and CDR2 is SQIVND (reference sequence). V was shortened by 3 bases and J by 6 bases, with 12 bases between the two germline ends. The CDR3 loop reads CASSISRELNEQFF. For the CDR3, the DNA is TGTGCCAGTAGTATTTCTCGGGAGCTCAATGAGCAGTTCTTC. Based on the CDR3 plus reference TRBV19 and TRBJ2-1, the full variable domain is DGGITQSPKYLFRKEGQNVTLSCEQNLNHDAMYWYRQDPGQGLRLIYYSQIVNDFQKGDIAEGYSVSREKKESFPLTVTSAQKNPTAFYLCASSISRELNEQFFGPGTRLTVL.

The chain has TRBV4-3 and TRBJ1-4, with D tentatively TRBD1 (5 bases). V lost 0 bases to trimming and J lost 3 bases, with 20 bases between them. Germline values: CDR1 LGHNA, CDR2 YSLEER. The CDR3 has 19 amino acids. The CDR3 sequence: CASSQDSVVDDSPNEKLFF. CDR3 DNA sequence: TGCGCCAGCAGCCAAGACTCCGTCGTTGACGACAGCCCTAATGAAAAACTGTTTTTT.

V and J are TRBV15 and TRBJ1-6, with D unclear. With 3 bases removed from V and 7 bases from J, the gap between germline ends came to 4 bases. The germline CDR1 and CDR2 sequences are LNHNV and YYDKDF (reference sequence). The CDR3 loop spans 12 amino acids. DNA for the CDR3: TGTGCCACCAGCAGTGAGAATTCACCCCTCCACTTT. Encoded protein: CATSSENSPLHF.

The V and J genes are TRBV28 and TRBJ2-3, with 9 bases aligning to TRBD1. Germline V CDR1 and CDR2: MDHEN, SYDVKM. After removal of 10 bases from V and 6 bases from J, the junction contained 17 bases not matched to a gene. The CDR3 has 16 amino acids. In DNA, the CDR3 is TGTGCCATCCAGGTCCCGCCGGGACAGGGAGAGGATACGCAGTATTTT. Amino acid sequence: CAIQVPPGQGEDTQYF.

The rearrangement links TRBV4-2 to TRBJ1-3; possible D gene TRBD1, 6 bases. Looked up from germline, CDR1 is LGHNA and CDR2 is YNFKEQ. Trimming left V 3 bases short and J 6 bases short, with 9 bases between. The length of the CDR3 is 13 residues. CDR3 amino acids: CASSHGQKNTIYF. In nucleotides, the CDR3 is TGTGCCAGCAGCCACGGACAGAAAAACACCATATATTTT.

The rearrangement uses TRBV14 and TRBJ2-3; 8 nucleotides agree with TRBD1. Trimming at V came to 1 base and at J to 4 bases, leaving 4 bases not matched to a gene. CDR3 length equals 15 residues. Germline V gene data show CDR1 as SGHDN and CDR2 as FVKESK. The CDR3 region is CASSQARGRADTQYF. CDR3 in DNA: TGTGCCAGCAGCCAAGCCAGGGGGCGGGCAGATACGCAGTATTTT.

This clone has more than one count but fewer than ten. The chain joins TRBV2 to TRBJ1-4, with D perhaps TRBD1 (5 bases). The CDR3 loop spans 15 amino acids. The germline V and J ends were trimmed by 4 bases and 5 bases, with 14 bases remaining between them. Looked up from germline, CDR1 is SNHLY and CDR2 is FYNNEI. For the CDR3, the DNA is TGTGCCAGCAGTGTCGGTTCAGGGTCAAATGAAAAACTGTTTTTT. As protein: CASSVGSGSNEKLFF.

The chain couples TRBV19 to TRBJ1-5; 8 positions match TRBD1. The length of the CDR3 is 14 residues. V trimming: 5 bases; J trimming: 2 bases; junction bases outside the gene matches: 2. Germline V gene sequence: CDR1 LNHDA, CDR2 SQIVND (reference sequence). CDR3: CASSEQGGNQPQHF. The CDR3 nucleotides read TGTGCCAGTAGTGAACAGGGGGGCAATCAGCCCCAGCATTTT.

The chain joins TRBV5-1 to TRBJ1-4; 10 positions agree with TRBD1. After removal of 4 bases from V and 15 bases from J, the junction contained 6 bases not matched to a gene. The CDR3 consists of 12 residues. The germline V gene has CDR1 SGHRS and CDR2 YFSETQ. CDR3 sequence: CASSPGTGELFF. The CDR3 nucleotides are TGCGCCAGCAGCCCTGGGACAGGGGAATTGTTTTTT.

V and J are TRBV28 and TRBJ2-4, with 7 bases aligning to TRBD2. Per the germline V gene, CDR1 is MDHEN and CDR2 is SYDVKM. V dropped 7 bases and J dropped 0; count of bases not matched to a gene: 9. The CDR3 loop spans 16 amino acids. The DNA for the CDR3 is TGTGCCAGCACCTCGGGGGGAGGGTCAGCCAAAAACATTCAGTACTTC. It codes for CASTSGGGSAKNIQYF.

The J gene is TRBJ2-1, the V gene TRBV5-1; 7 nucleotides match TRBD2. CDR3 length equals 13 residues. Germline CDR1 is SGHRS and CDR2 is YFSETQ. J lost 15 bases, V lost 5 bases, and 14 bases had no gene match. This chain's CDR3 is CASRERSSGLPFF. CDR3 DNA: TGCGCCAGCAGAGAACGTTCTAGCGGACTACCGTTCTTC. Together with reference TRBV5-1 and TRBJ2-1, the CDR3 gives the full variable domain: KAGVTQTPRYLIKTRGQQVTLSCSPISGHRSVSWYQQTPGQGLQFLFEYFSETQRNKGNFPGRFSGRQFSNSRSEMNVSTLELGDSALYLCASRERSSGLPFFGPGTRLTVL.

The chain combines TRBV6-5 with TRBJ1-4, with unresolved D. V shed 2 bases and J shed 8 bases, with 18 bases lying between them. Germline CDR1 is MNHEY and CDR2 is SVGAGI. This CDR3 is 16 amino acids long. CDR3 region: CASSYKNPKVGEKLFF. CDR3 sequence (DNA): TGTGCCAGCAGTTACAAAAACCCCAAGGTGGGCGAAAAACTGTTTTTT.

This clone was seen a handful of times. The chain employs TRBV27 and TRBJ2-3; D perhaps matches TRBD1 (5 bases). The CDR3 loop spans 13 amino acids. The V gene lost 6 bases and the J gene lost 11 bases, with 18 bases spanning the gap. Germline V gene lookup returns CDR1 MNHEY and CDR2 SMNVEV (reference sequence). In nucleotides, the CDR3 is TGTGCCAGCAGCACTACCCACAGGAGAGAGCAGTATTTT. Encoded protein: CASSTTHRREQYF.

This sequence joins TRBV6-5 and TRBJ2-1; 10 nucleotides agree with TRBD2. This CDR3 comprises 15 residues. V lost 3 bases to trimming and J lost 7 bases; unmatched junction nucleotides: 6. CDR1 and CDR2 (germline): MNHEY, SVGAGI. In DNA, the CDR3 is TGTGCCAGCAGTTATGAGCGGGGGGGTTTGAATGAGCAGTTCTTC. It yields the protein CASSYERGGLNEQFF.

The chain employs TRBV19 and TRBJ2-5, with D perhaps TRBD1 (6 bases). The CDR3 sequence is 14 residues long. The germline CDR1 and CDR2 sequences are LNHDA and SQIVND (reference sequence). V lost 3 bases and J 4 bases, leaving 12 bases between the germline ends. CDR3 region: CASSIYTGRETQYF. CDR3 bases: TGTGCCAGTAGTATCTATACAGGGAGAGAGACCCAGTACTTC.

The J gene is TRBJ1-3, the V gene TRBV18, with D unresolved. V was trimmed by 3 bases and J by 0 bases, leaving 9 bases between them. The CDR3 contains 15 residues. Germline lookup yields CDR1 KGHSH and CDR2 LQKENI. The CDR3 region has the DNA TGTGCCAGCTCACCGGAGGAGAACTCTGGAAACACCATATATTTT. Amino acids: CASSPEENSGNTIYF.

This sequence joins TRBV5-1 and TRBJ2-2; 11 bases match TRBD1. CDR1 and CDR2 from the germline V gene are SGHRS and YFSETQ. V trimming: 2 bases; J trimming: 5 bases; junction bases outside the gene matches: 5. The CDR3 is 16 amino acids. The CDR3 DNA sequence: TGCGCCAGCAGCTTAACCGGGACAGGGGGGACCGGGGAGCTGTTTTTT. As protein: CASSLTGTGGTGELFF.

V usage is TRBV18 and J usage is TRBJ1-6; 8 bases map to TRBD1. Losses at the gene ends were 0 bases for V and 7 bases for J; bases not matched to a gene: 8. Germline assignment: CDR1 KGHSH and CDR2 LQKENI. CDR3 length: 17 residues. The CDR3 coding sequence is TGTGCCAGCTCACCACCCGGGGCCCGGGACAGGAATTCACCCCTCCACTTT. Its translation: CASSPPGARDRNSPLHF.